The 10 T cell receptor beta chains given below trace back to one sample, sequenced in a study of beta chain features in type 1 diabetes. The whole isolated RNA underwent reverse transcription, so sequencing captured expressed TCRB transcripts. Some clones are missing from TCRdb's copy, which holds only in-frame ones; the method was immunoSEQ multiplex PCR. The sample records over 500,000 clones, roughly 15% being singletons. The specimen sequenced was naive CD4+ T cells from blood. These receptors all come from a man aged 18 to 30 in good health.

The V gene is TRBV28, the J gene TRBJ2-5; 9 bases are a match to TRBD1. The CDR3 consists of 17 residues. Losses at the gene ends were 5 bases for V and 5 bases for J; bases not matched to a gene: 15. CDR1 is MDHEN and CDR2 is SYDVKM in the germline V gene. The CDR3 protein is CASSRQRATGGRETQYF. The CDR3 DNA is TGTGCCAGCAGTCGGCAACGGGCGACAGGGGGTAGGGAGACCCAGTACTTC. The entire variable domain, with the rest obtained from reference TRBV28 and TRBJ2-5, is as follows: DVKVTQSSRYLVKRTGEKVFLECVQDMDHENMFWYRQDPGLGLRLIYFSYDVKMKEKGDIPEGYSVSREKKERFSLILESASTNQTSMYLCASSRQRATGGRETQYFGPGTRLLVL.

Worth noting for this clone: This specimen includes other DNA sequences encoding the same CDR3. V is TRBV4-3 and J is TRBJ1-5, with unresolved D. The CDR3 covers 13 residues. With 3 bases removed from V and 7 bases from J, the gap between germline ends came to 10 bases. From germline, CDR1 is LGHNA and CDR2 YSLEER. Here the CDR3 reads CASSQDVGQPQHF. In DNA, the CDR3 is TGCGCCAGCAGCCAGGATGTTGGGCAGCCCCAGCATTTT.

This clone was seen more than once but under ten times. Other DNA sequences from this sample encode an identical CDR3 as well. The CDR3 sequence: CASSPTSGNTIYF. CDR3 sequence (DNA): TGTGCCAGCAGTCCTACCTCTGGAAACACCATATATTTT. V is TRBV7-3 and J is TRBJ1-3; D not resolved. The V gene lost 6 bases and the J gene lost 0 bases, with 6 bases spanning the gap. Germline loops: CDR1 SGHTA, CDR2 FQGTGA. The CDR3 length is 13 residues.

The sample holds one count of this clone. The rearrangement uses TRBV6-5 and TRBJ2-7; 13 nucleotides line up with TRBD2. Germline V CDR1 and CDR2: MNHEY, SVGAGI. V lost 6 bases and J lost 2; bases outside the gene matches: 4. The CDR3 has 15 amino acids. CDR3 in DNA: TGTGCCAGCAGGACACTAGCGGGGGGGACCTACGAGCAGTACTTC. Protein sequence: CASRTLAGGTYEQYF.

This clone was counted between two and nine times. The chain carries TRBV7-2 and TRBJ1-1; TRBD1 matches 8 bases. CDR1 is SGHTA, CDR2 FQGNSA, per germline. Trimming took 3 bases from V and 4 from J; bases not matched to a gene: 1. This CDR3 is 13 amino acids long. The chain's CDR3 is CASSFTGGTEAFF. The CDR3 coding sequence is TGTGCCAGCAGCTTCACAGGGGGCACTGAAGCTTTCTTT.

V and J are TRBV9 and TRBJ2-1; TRBD2 matches 7 bases. V lost 2 bases to trimming and J lost 10 bases; unmatched junction nucleotides: 6. Germline lookup yields CDR1 SGDLS and CDR2 YYNGEE. This CDR3 region has 13 residues. CDR3 nucleotide sequence: TGTGCCAGCAGCGTGGATTGGCGGGGGGAGCAGTTCTTC. This encodes CASSVDWRGEQFF.

This rearrangement joins TRBV19 to TRBJ2-1; 11 nucleotides align to TRBD2. The CDR3 runs to 14 residues. CDR1 and CDR2 (germline): LNHDA, SQIVND (reference sequence). Trimming took 7 bases from V and 7 from J; bases not matched to a gene: 6. The CDR3: CASKTSGSENEQFF. CDR3 in DNA: TGTGCCAGTAAAACTAGCGGGAGTGAAAATGAGCAGTTCTTC.

The chain links TRBV4-2 to TRBJ1-2; TRBD1 matches at 9 bases. The length of the CDR3 is 17 residues. V lost 1 base to trimming and J lost 4 bases; unmatched junction nucleotides: 10. Germline lookup yields CDR1 LGHNA and CDR2 YNFKEQ. The CDR3 is CASSQGDRAGSAYGYTF. CDR3 DNA: TGTGCCAGCAGCCAAGGGGACAGGGCGGGATCTGCCTATGGCTACACCTTC.

This chain connects TRBV7-2 to TRBJ2-7; 9 positions agree with TRBD2. The CDR3 contains 15 residues. Trimming cost V 3 bases and J 2 bases; bases outside gene matches: 5. The V gene's germline CDR1 is SGHTA and CDR2 FQGNSA. For the CDR3, the DNA is TGTGCCAGCAGCTTGGTAGCGGGGGCCCCCTACGAGCAGTACTTC. This gives the protein CASSLVAGAPYEQYF.

The gene calls are TRBV5-1 and TRBJ2-3; no firm D call. The CDR3 extends over 16 amino acids. CDR1 and CDR2 (germline): SGHRS, YFSETQ. V was cut by 0 bases and J by 2 bases, with 13 bases left in between. CDR3 in DNA: TGCGCCAGCAGCTTGGGGAACACCCCAAACACAGATACGCAGTATTTT. Protein sequence: CASSLGNTPNTDTQYF.